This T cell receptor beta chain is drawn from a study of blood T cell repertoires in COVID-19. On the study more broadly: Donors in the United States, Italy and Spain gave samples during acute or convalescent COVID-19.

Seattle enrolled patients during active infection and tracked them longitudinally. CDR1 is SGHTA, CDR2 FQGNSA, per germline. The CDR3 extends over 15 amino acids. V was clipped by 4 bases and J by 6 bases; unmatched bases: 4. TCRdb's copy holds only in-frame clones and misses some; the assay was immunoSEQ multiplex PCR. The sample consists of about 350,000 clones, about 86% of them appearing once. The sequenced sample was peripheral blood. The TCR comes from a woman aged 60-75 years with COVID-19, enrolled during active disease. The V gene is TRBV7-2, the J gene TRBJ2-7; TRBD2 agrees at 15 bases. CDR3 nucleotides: TGTGCCAGCAGCTCCCGGACTAGCGGGGGGGTCGAGCAGTACTTC. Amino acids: CASSSRTSGGVEQYF.